The 21 T cell receptor beta chains in this list originate from one sample, sequenced in a study of blood T cell repertoires in COVID-19. Only in-frame clones appear in the TCRdb table, and some are missing; sequencing was by immunoSEQ multiplex PCR. The data contain 320,000 or so clones, approximately 91% of them singletons. Sequencing was performed on PBMCs or T cells enriched from blood (not recorded which). These receptors were collected from a man in his sixties who had recovered from COVID-19.

The genes are TRBV6-5 and TRBJ1-4, with TRBD1 matching over 10 bases. CDR1 is MNHEY and CDR2 is SVGAGI in the germline V gene. This CDR3 spans 15 amino acids. V shed 5 bases and J 6 bases; nucleotides not matched to a gene: 6. The CDR3 nucleotides read TGTGCCAGCAGTACCCGGACAGGGGGAGATGAAAAACTGTTTTTT. Its protein product is CASSTRTGGDEKLFF.

The V call is TRBV18, the J call TRBJ2-1; D gene uncertain. V gave up 2 bases and J gave up 1 base, with 12 bases separating them. Germline V gives CDR1 KGHSH, CDR2 LQKENI. The CDR3 is 16 residues long. The CDR3 is CASSPVLSRSYNEQFF. In nucleotides, the CDR3 is TGTGCCAGCTCACCAGTCTTGTCTCGGTCCTACAATGAGCAGTTCTTC. The full variable domain, rest sourced from reference TRBV18 and TRBJ2-1, is NAGVMQNPRHLVRRRGQEARLRCSPMKGHSHVYWYRQLPEEGLKFMVYLQKENIIDESGMPKERFSAEFPKEGPSILRIQQVVRGDSAAYFCASSPVLSRSYNEQFFGPGTRLTVL.

The chain recombines TRBV11-3 with TRBJ2-1, with 9 bases aligning to TRBD2. Per the germline V gene, CDR1 is SGHNT and CDR2 is YENEEA. This CDR3 is built from 16 residues. J was trimmed by 3 bases and V by 4 bases; bases with no gene match: 7. DNA for the CDR3: TGTGCCAGCAGCTCCGGAATAGCGGGAGACTACAATGAGCAGTTCTTC. Its translation is CASSSGIAGDYNEQFF.

The V call is TRBV30, the J call TRBJ2-3, with 10 bases that match TRBD2. Losses at the gene ends were 0 bases for V and 4 bases for J; bases not matched to a gene: 7. The CDR3 is 16 amino acids. The germline CDR1 and CDR2 sequences are GTSNPN and SVGIG (reference sequence). This CDR3 reads CAWSVGLAGESDTQYF. The CDR3 DNA follows: TGTGCCTGGAGTGTCGGGCTAGCGGGAGAATCAGATACGCAGTATTTT. Supplemented by reference TRBV30 and TRBJ2-3, the full variable domain reads SQTIHQWPATLVQPVGSPLSLECTVEGTSNPNLYWYRQAAGRGLQLLFYSVGIGQISSEVPQNLSASRPQDRQFILSSKKLLLSDSGFYLCAWSVGLAGESDTQYFGPGTRLTVL.

With respect to this clone: An end of the junction differs from the germline gene, which may be a read error. The V and J genes are TRBV7-7 and TRBJ2-5; D might be TRBD2 (6 bases). Germline V gene sequence: CDR1 SSHAT, CDR2 FNYEAQ (reference sequence). The CDR3 is made up of 16 amino acids. CDR3: CASSRATGVPQETQYF. CDR3 DNA: TGTGCTAGCAGCCGAGCCACGGGGGTACCCCAGGAGACCCAGTACTTC.

A single count supports this clone. The CDR3 loop reads CARGPGQGVDEQYF. CDR3 bases: TGTGCCAGAGGCCCGGGACAGGGGGTCGACGAGCAGTACTTC. The chain recombines TRBV6-7 with TRBJ2-7, with 11 bases lining up with TRBD1. TRBV6-7 is an ORF, and what it does is uncertain. V lost 9 bases, J lost 5 bases, and 9 bases stayed unmatched. The CDR3 runs 14 residues.

The V call is TRBV4-1, the J call TRBJ2-7, with 12 nucleotides matching TRBD2. CDR1 is MGHRA, CDR2 YSYEKL, per germline. After removal of 1 base from V and 6 bases from J, the junction contained 7 bases not matched to a gene. The CDR3 consists of 16 residues. CDR3 residues: CASSQGPLAGGGEQYF. For the CDR3, the DNA is TGCGCCAGCAGCCAAGGGCCGCTAGCGGGAGGGGGCGAGCAGTACTTC.

The rearrangement joins TRBV4-1 to TRBJ2-3; 12 nucleotides align to TRBD2. The CDR3 sequence is 16 residues long. The V segment lost 0 bases and the J segment 8 bases; nucleotides outside the gene matches: 6. Germline CDR1 MGHRA, CDR2 YSYEKL. The CDR3 here is CASSQDPGLAGSTQYF. The CDR3 DNA is TGCGCCAGCAGCCAAGATCCGGGACTAGCGGGTAGTACGCAGTATTTT.

This clone has just one count. As DNA, the CDR3 is TGTGCCAGTAGTAGAATAGCGGGAGGCTTCAGTGAGCAGTTCTTC. Translation gives CASSRIAGGFSEQFF. The rearrangement joins TRBV19 to TRBJ2-1; the match to TRBD2 covers 10 bases. Losses at the gene ends were 4 bases for V and 9 bases for J; bases not matched to a gene: 9. CDR3 length equals 15 residues. Per germline, CDR1 LNHDA and CDR2 SQIVND (reference sequence).

The chain has TRBV5-1 and TRBJ1-1; a possible D gene is TRBD1 (5 bases). The CDR3 contains 15 residues. V was clipped by 2 bases and J by 3 bases, with 14 bases between them. Per the germline V gene, CDR1 is SGHRS and CDR2 is YFSETQ. The CDR3 DNA follows: TGCGCCAGCAGCTTTGATCAGGGAAGGGACACTGAAGCTTTCTTT. It yields the protein CASSFDQGRDTEAFF.

V and J are TRBV7-9 and TRBJ1-6; D gene ambiguous. In germline, CDR1 is SEHNR, CDR2 FQNEAQ (reference sequence). The CDR3 spans 13 residues. Trimming cost V 4 bases and J 5 bases, with 6 bases left between them. The CDR3 loop is CASSSQNNSPLHF. The CDR3 DNA sequence: TGTGCCAGCAGCTCGCAGAATAATTCACCCCTCCACTTT. The whole variable domain, filled in from reference TRBV7-9 and TRBJ1-6, reads DTGVSQNPRHKITKRGQNVTFRCDPISEHNRLYWYRQTLGQGPEFLTYFQNEAQLEKSRLLSDRFSAERPKGSFSTLEIQRTEQGDSAMYLCASSSQNNSPLHFGNGTRLTVT.

As to this clone: One end of the junction varies from germline; a read error may be responsible. The chain joins TRBV4-1 to TRBJ1-5; 8 nucleotides match TRBD1. From germline, CDR1 is MGHRA and CDR2 YSYEKL. This CDR3 spans 17 amino acids. This CDR3 reads CASTATRTGRSSQPQHF. CDR3 coding DNA: TGCGCCAGCACCGCTACTAGGACAGGGAGGAGCAGTCAGCCCCAGCATTTT.

The gene calls are TRBV19 and TRBJ2-2, with D perhaps TRBD2 (6 bases). CDR1 is LNHDA, CDR2 SQIVND, per germline (reference sequence). Trimming removed 6 bases at V and 6 bases at J, with 20 bases between. The CDR3 is made up of 16 amino acids. The CDR3 region has the DNA TGTGCCAGTAGGATCCTCCCGGGGGATATATCCGGGGAGCTGTTTTTT. Protein sequence: CASRILPGDISGELFF.

CDR3 nucleotides: TGTGCCAGCAGCGTAGAACAGGGGAGTGACTACACCTTC. It encodes CASSVEQGSDYTF. The chain uses TRBV9 and TRBJ1-2, with TRBD1 matching 7 bases. Looked up from germline, CDR1 is SGDLS and CDR2 is YYNGEE. V trimming: 0 bases; J trimming: 10 bases; junction bases outside the gene matches: 6. The CDR3 is 13 amino acids.

A single count supports this clone. The V call is TRBV9, the J call TRBJ2-1; 10 positions agree with TRBD2. Looked up from germline, CDR1 is SGDLS and CDR2 is YYNGEE. Germline trimming cut 3 bases from V and 2 bases from J; bases unmatched to any gene: 5. This CDR3 spans 16 amino acids. The CDR3 DNA sequence: TGTGCCAGCAGCGGCCTAGCGGGGGAACCCTACAATGAGCAGTTCTTC. It yields the protein CASSGLAGEPYNEQFF. Combining the CDR3 with reference TRBV9 and TRBJ2-1 gives the whole variable domain DSGVTQTPKHLITATGQRVTLRCSPRSGDLSVYWYQQSLDQGLQFLIQYYNGEERAKGNILERFSAQQFPDLHSELNLSSLELGDSALYFCASSGLAGEPYNEQFFGPGTRLTVL.

V is TRBV5-4 and J is TRBJ1-4; 8 positions agree with TRBD1. Germline V gene data show CDR1 as SGHNT and CDR2 as YYREEE (reference sequence). The CDR3 is 17 amino acids. The V and J ends lost 1 base and 8 bases, in that order; junction bases with no gene match: 13. The CDR3 loop reads CASSLKDWTGQPEKLFF. CDR3 coding DNA: TGTGCCAGCAGCTTGAAAGATTGGACAGGGCAACCAGAAAAACTGTTTTTT.

This clone was seen only once. The rearrangement links TRBV5-1 to TRBJ2-5, with D possibly matching TRBD1 (6 bases). This CDR3 spans 14 amino acids. V was shortened by 6 bases and J by 3 bases, with 15 bases between the two germline ends. Germline V gene data show CDR1 as SGHRS and CDR2 as YFSETQ. The CDR3 reads CASTWNAGEETQYF. CDR3 DNA sequence: TGCGCCAGCACCTGGAATGCAGGGGAAGAGACCCAGTACTTC.

The rearrangement links TRBV9 to TRBJ2-3; 7 bases are a match to TRBD2. After removal of 3 bases from V and 2 bases from J, the junction contained 12 bases not matched to a gene. Looked up from germline, CDR1 is SGDLS and CDR2 is YYNGEE. The CDR3 consists of 17 residues. The CDR3 DNA is TGTGCCAGCAGCGCGTGGTCCGGGACTATGAACACAGATACGCAGTATTTT. This sequence encodes CASSAWSGTMNTDTQYF. Looking up the rest from reference TRBV9 and TRBJ2-3 gives the full variable domain: DSGVTQTPKHLITATGQRVTLRCSPRSGDLSVYWYQQSLDQGLQFLIQYYNGEERAKGNILERFSAQQFPDLHSELNLSSLELGDSALYFCASSAWSGTMNTDTQYFGPGTRLTVL.

This clone was seen only once. This chain joins TRBV24-1 and TRBJ2-7, with 8 bases aligning to TRBD1. Trimming took 3 bases from V and 1 from J; bases not matched to a gene: 4. Germline-derived CDR1 and CDR2 are KGHDR and SFDVKD. The CDR3 is made up of 15 amino acids. CDR3 protein: CATSDPGTGSYEQYF. The CDR3 DNA reads TGTGCCACCAGTGATCCCGGGACAGGTTCCTACGAGCAGTACTTC.

J is TRBJ1-2 and V is TRBV5-1; no firm D call. Trimming removed 4 bases at V and 3 bases at J, with 13 bases between. There are 14 residues in the CDR3. CDR1 is SGHRS and CDR2 is YFSETQ in the germline V gene. The CDR3 region is CASSRVPGDYGYTF. The CDR3 DNA follows: TGCGCCAGCAGCCGGGTACCCGGGGACTATGGCTACACCTTC. The complete variable domain, with remaining parts taken from reference TRBV5-1 and TRBJ1-2, reads KAGVTQTPRYLIKTRGQQVTLSCSPISGHRSVSWYQQTPGQGLQFLFEYFSETQRNKGNFPGRFSGRQFSNSRSEMNVSTLELGDSALYLCASSRVPGDYGYTFGSGTRLTVV.

The chain links TRBV7-2 to TRBJ1-1; D may be TRBD1 (5 bases). The CDR3 covers 14 residues. CDR1 and CDR2 (germline): SGHTA, FQGNSA. Trimming removed 5 bases from V and 1 base from J, with 11 bases in between. This CDR3 reads CASSLGLANTEAFF. CDR3 nucleotides: TGTGCCAGCAGCCTGGGACTGGCGAACACTGAAGCTTTCTTT.